These 32 T cell receptor beta chains were sequenced from one sample in a study of blood T cell repertoires in COVID-19. Produced via immunoSEQ multiplex PCR; TCRdb's table is partial and in-frame only. The table includes about 100,000 clones, roughly 92% detected once. The sample consisted of peripheral blood. The receptors were gathered from a man in his 70s with acute or convalescent COVID-19.

V is TRBV21-1 and J is TRBJ1-6; the table gives TRBD1 as D, unverified against the DNA. TRBV21-1 is assigned pseudogene status. The CDR3 length is 17 residues. The CDR3 sequence: CASSKRAGGRVYSPLHF. In nucleotides, the CDR3 is TGTGCCAGCAGCAAAAGGGCCGGTGGCAGGGTCTATTCACCCCTCCACTTT.

This clone was counted a few times. Other DNA sequences within the sample encode an identical CDR3. The chain is built from TRBV27 and TRBJ2-5; unclear D gene. V was cut by 2 bases and J by 4 bases, with 5 bases left in between. Germline values: CDR1 MNHEY, CDR2 SMNVEV (reference sequence). The CDR3 extends over 12 amino acids. CDR3: CASSLTGETQYF. The CDR3 DNA is TGTGCCAGCAGTTTAACGGGAGAGACCCAGTACTTC.

The gene calls are TRBV2 and TRBJ2-7; weak D call: TRBD2 (6 bases). The CDR3 contains 16 residues. Germline loops: CDR1 SNHLY, CDR2 FYNNEI. V was pared by 8 bases and J by 3 bases, with 23 bases between. The CDR3 spells CASSLLAQSKFYEQYF. For the CDR3, the DNA is TGTGCCAGCTCCCTTCTAGCGCAATCAAAATTCTACGAGCAGTACTTC.

The chain carries TRBV5-1 and TRBJ2-7, with 9 bases aligning to TRBD1. V gave up 1 base and J gave up 6 bases; unmatched junction bases: 8. Germline CDR1 reads SGHRS; CDR2 reads YFSETQ. CDR3 length: 15 amino acids. CDR3 in DNA: TGCGCCAGCAGCTTGATCCCGGGACAGGGAGTCGAGCAGTACTTC. Residues: CASSLIPGQGVEQYF.

The V and J genes are TRBV7-2 and TRBJ2-2; 8 positions match TRBD2. Losses at the gene ends were 5 bases for V and 1 base for J; bases not matched to a gene: 9. Germline loops: CDR1 SGHTA, CDR2 FQGNSA. This CDR3 has 17 amino acids. The CDR3 protein is CASSLGGGGWNTGELFF. The CDR3 bases are TGTGCCAGCAGCCTGGGTGGCGGGGGGTGGAACACCGGGGAGCTGTTTTTT.

CDR3 nucleotides: TGTGCCATCAAGCCAGGACAGGGAAGAAACACCATATATTTT. Its translation is CAIKPGQGRNTIYF. The chain uses TRBV10-3 and TRBJ1-3; 8 nucleotides agree with TRBD1. The CDR3 totals 14 residues. V shed 7 bases and J 5 bases; nucleotides not matched to a gene: 7. Germline values: CDR1 ENHRY, CDR2 SYGVKD.

The table lists this clone with a count of one. The rearrangement joins TRBV10-3 to TRBJ1-1; possible D gene TRBD1, 5 bases. V lost 3 bases and J lost 3, with 11 bases in between. Germline lookup yields CDR1 ENHRY and CDR2 SYGVKD. The CDR3 runs 14 residues. CDR3 sequence: CAISEPGLYTEAFF. The CDR3 DNA reads TGTGCCATCAGTGAACCGGGACTGTACACTGAAGCTTTCTTT.

This chain uses TRBV27 with TRBJ2-1; a weak D match, TRBD2 (6 bases). Germline CDR1 and CDR2: MNHEY and SMNVEV (reference sequence). V lost 8 bases, J lost 0 bases, and 14 bases lay in between. The CDR3 totals 15 residues. As DNA, the CDR3 is TGTGCCAGCGCCCGTGGGGGGAACTCCTACAATGAGCAGTTCTTC. As protein: CASARGGNSYNEQFF.

This CDR3 reads CASSLNSGRADEQFF. CDR3 sequence (DNA): TGTGCCAGCAGCCTTAATAGCGGGAGGGCCGATGAGCAGTTCTTC. The chain is built from TRBV7-3 and TRBJ2-1; TRBD2 matches at 11 bases. Germline-derived CDR1 and CDR2 are SGHTA and FQGTGA. The CDR3 is 15 amino acids. Unmatched junction bases numbered 8, after V lost 5 bases and J lost 8 bases.

The chain is built from TRBV6-5 and TRBJ2-1, with a possible D match to TRBD1 (6 bases). The length of the CDR3 is 15 residues. The V gene's germline CDR1 is MNHEY and CDR2 SVGAGI. The V gene lost 5 bases and the J gene lost 6 bases, with 17 bases spanning the gap. In DNA form, the CDR3 reads TGTGCCAGCAGTACCAAAGGGACAACCGGCAATGAGCAGTTCTTC. This codes for CASSTKGTTGNEQFF.

The gene calls are TRBV4-2 and TRBJ2-1; 7 bases fit TRBD2. The CDR3 runs 16 residues. Per the germline V gene, CDR1 is LGHNA and CDR2 is YNFKEQ. V lost 1 base to trimming and J lost 8 bases; unmatched junction nucleotides: 11. CDR3 sequence (DNA): TGTGCCAGCAGCCAAGGGGGCGGGAGAGGGAGGTATGAGCAGTTCTTC. It specifies CASSQGGGRGRYEQFF.

The chain couples TRBV5-6 to TRBJ2-2, with D possibly matching TRBD2 (6 bases). Germline values: CDR1 SGHDT, CDR2 YYEEEE. The CDR3 loop spans 16 amino acids. The germline V and J ends were trimmed by 1 base and 0 bases, with 10 bases remaining between them. The DNA of the CDR3 is TGTGCCAGCAGCTTGTTGGGCGGGACGAACACCGGGGAGCTGTTTTTT. It is translated as CASSLLGGTNTGELFF.

The chain joins TRBV7-9 to TRBJ1-1; D is unclear. CDR1 is SEHNR, CDR2 FQNEAQ, per germline (reference sequence). V was trimmed by 3 bases and J by 1 base, leaving 6 bases between them. There are 13 residues in the CDR3. CDR3 in amino acids: CASSFSKNTEAFF. CDR3 nucleotides: TGTGCCAGCAGCTTTTCCAAGAACACTGAAGCTTTCTTT. Full variable domain (remainder filled in from reference TRBV7-9 and TRBJ1-1): DTGVSQNPRHKITKRGQNVTFRCDPISEHNRLYWYRQTLGQGPEFLTYFQNEAQLEKSRLLSDRFSAERPKGSFSTLEIQRTEQGDSAMYLCASSFSKNTEAFFGQGTRLTVV.

The rearrangement links TRBV5-6 to TRBJ1-2; 10 bases map to TRBD1. The CDR3 consists of 16 residues. V lost 2 bases and J lost 0; bases outside the gene matches: 4. Germline V lookup: CDR1 SGHDT, CDR2 YYEEEE. CDR3 DNA sequence: TGTGCCAGCAGCTTTGGGACAGGGGCGTCTAACTATGGCTACACCTTC. Its translation: CASSFGTGASNYGYTF.

V usage is TRBV4-1 and J usage is TRBJ2-1; 9 bases map to TRBD1. CDR1 and CDR2 from the germline V gene are MGHRA and YSYEKL. The V segment lost 2 bases and the J segment 8 bases; nucleotides outside the gene matches: 10. The CDR3 is 16 residues long. This CDR3 is CASSQPGQGRGDEQFF. The CDR3 bases are TGCGCCAGCAGCCAACCTGGACAGGGGAGGGGCGATGAGCAGTTCTTC.

The genes are TRBV11-2 and TRBJ2-7; 7 bases agree with TRBD2. The germline V gene has CDR1 SGHAT and CDR2 FQNNGV. The CDR3 extends over 15 amino acids. Trimming removed 5 bases from V and 0 bases from J; junction bases left unmatched: 7. The CDR3 sequence: CASSPASGPSYEQYF. CDR3 sequence (DNA): TGTGCCAGCAGCCCCGCTAGCGGACCCTCCTACGAGCAGTACTTC. The complete variable domain, with remaining parts taken from reference TRBV11-2 and TRBJ2-7, reads EAGVAQSPRYKIIEKRQSVAFWCNPISGHATLYWYQQILGQGPKLLIQFQNNGVVDDSQLPKDRFSAERLKGVDSTLKIQPAKLEDSAVYLCASSPASGPSYEQYFGPGTRLTVT.

This chain links TRBV7-7 with TRBJ1-5; a possible D gene is TRBD1 (6 bases). Between the trimmed V and J ends, which lost 3 bases and 0 bases, there was a span of 15 bases. This CDR3 has 17 amino acids. Germline CDR1 SSHAT, CDR2 FNYEAQ (reference sequence). As DNA, the CDR3 is TGTGCCAGCAGCTTTCTGGGCGCAGGGGATAGCAATCAGCCCCAGCATTTT. Protein product: CASSFLGAGDSNQPQHF.

About this clone itself: The same CDR3 is also encoded by other DNA sequences in this sample. The rearrangement uses TRBV12-3 or TRBV12-4 and TRBJ2-1; D remains unclear. The CDR3 covers 11 residues. V shed 3 bases and J shed 5 bases, with 2 bases lying between them. CDR3 coding DNA: TGTGCCAGCAGTTTTAACAATGAGCAGTTCTTC. This encodes CASSFNNEQFF.

The chain has TRBV27 and TRBJ1-1; 11 positions agree with TRBD1. This CDR3 comprises 15 residues. V shed 5 bases and J 7 bases; nucleotides not matched to a gene: 9. Per germline, CDR1 MNHEY and CDR2 SMNVEV (reference sequence). This CDR3 reads CASSGLGTGGYEAFF. Here the CDR3 DNA reads TGTGCCAGCAGTGGCCTCGGGACAGGGGGGTATGAAGCTTTCTTT.

This rearrangement joins TRBV7-2 to TRBJ2-3; D remains ambiguous. Trimming removed 3 bases at V and 0 bases at J, with 16 bases between. Germline loops: CDR1 SGHTA, CDR2 FQGNSA. The CDR3 runs 17 residues. CDR3 sequence: CASSFRILLTSTDTQYF. CDR3 DNA sequence: TGTGCCAGCAGCTTCCGCATCCTCCTTACTAGCACAGATACGCAGTATTTT.

The genes are TRBV12-3 or TRBV12-4 and TRBJ1-1; D ambiguous. The CDR3 consists of 12 residues. V was clipped by 7 bases and J by 1 base, with 7 bases between them. CDR3 residues: CASTPGNTEAFF. The CDR3, as DNA: TGTGCCAGCACTCCGGGGAACACTGAAGCTTTCTTT.

The gene calls are TRBV11-2 and TRBJ2-7, with 8 bases lining up with TRBD1. The germline gives CDR1 SGHAT, CDR2 FQNNGV. This CDR3 comprises 12 residues. The trim removed 5 bases at V and 12 bases at J, leaving 9 bases unmatched. CDR3 nucleotide sequence: TGTGCCAGCAGCCGACCGGACAGGGAACCGTACTTC. Protein product: CASSRPDREPYF.

The chain is built from TRBV13 and TRBJ2-3, with TRBD2 matching over 7 bases. The CDR3 totals 17 residues. From germline, CDR1 is PRHDT and CDR2 FYEKMQ (reference sequence). J lost 0 bases, V lost 5 bases, and 11 bases had no gene match. The CDR3 sequence: CASSPSMGGTSTDTQYF. CDR3 sequence (DNA): TGTGCCAGCAGCCCCAGTATGGGGGGGACCAGCACAGATACGCAGTATTTT.

The chain is built from TRBV10-2 and TRBJ1-1; D perhaps matches TRBD1 (6 bases). CDR1 is WSHSY, CDR2 SAAADI, per germline. The CDR3 is made up of 13 amino acids. V was shortened by 11 bases and J by 3 bases, with 16 bases between the two germline ends. The CDR3, as DNA: TGCGCCTCTAGGCAGGGGCGGCACACTGAAGCTTTCTTT. It specifies CASRQGRHTEAFF.

The chain recombines TRBV5-8 with TRBJ1-5; D call uncertain. The CDR3 runs to 13 residues. The germline CDR1 and CDR2 sequences are SGHTS and YDEGEE. Trimming pared 4 bases from V and 1 base from J, leaving 6 bases between. The CDR3 protein is CASSQQSNQPQHF. CDR3 DNA sequence: TGTGCCAGCAGCCAACAAAGCAATCAGCCCCAGCATTTT.

This sequence joins TRBV5-1 and TRBJ2-1, with D maybe TRBD1 (6 bases). The CDR3 totals 15 residues. The germline V gene has CDR1 SGHRS and CDR2 YFSETQ. V lost 3 bases, J lost 0 bases, and 10 bases lay in between. DNA of the CDR3: TGCGCCAGCAGCTGGGACATGAGCTCCTACAATGAGCAGTTCTTC. This translates into CASSWDMSSYNEQFF.

V usage is TRBV24-1 and J usage is TRBJ1-5; D ambiguous. The germline gives CDR1 KGHDR, CDR2 SFDVKD. The CDR3 is 14 residues long. Trimming pared 4 bases from V and 6 bases from J, leaving 12 bases between. DNA for the CDR3: TGTGCCACCAGTGAGTCCGGGGTTTTTCAGCCCCAGCATTTT. It encodes CATSESGVFQPQHF.

The chain employs TRBV18 and TRBJ2-2; D gene ambiguous. The ends were cut back, 3 bases at V and 2 bases at J, with 7 bases in the middle. From germline, CDR1 is KGHSH and CDR2 LQKENI. The CDR3 runs 14 residues. The DNA of the CDR3 is TGTGCCAGCTCACCTTACACCAACACCGGGGAGCTGTTTTTT. Translated: CASSPYTNTGELFF.

This clone was recorded only once. V and J are TRBV6-2 or TRBV6-3 and TRBJ2-5, with D hard to call. The germline V and J ends were trimmed by 4 bases and 7 bases, with 10 bases remaining between them. CDR1 MNHEY and CDR2 SVGEGT come from the germline V gene. This CDR3 contains 12 residues. CDR3 region: CASSLQSTTQYF. The CDR3 DNA follows: TGTGCCAGCAGTTTACAGTCGACGACCCAGTACTTC.

This clone came up once. This chain joins TRBV19 and TRBJ2-1, with D possibly TRBD1 on 8 matching bases. The CDR3 has 17 amino acids. V lost 5 bases and J 0 bases, leaving 17 bases between the germline ends. Germline CDR1 reads LNHDA; CDR2 reads SQIVND (reference sequence). This CDR3 is CASSSIQGGSSYNEQFF. The CDR3 DNA follows: TGTGCCAGTAGTTCCATACAGGGGGGGAGCTCCTACAATGAGCAGTTCTTC. Variable domain in full (rest from reference TRBV19 and TRBJ2-1): DGGITQSPKYLFRKEGQNVTLSCEQNLNHDAMYWYRQDPGQGLRLIYYSQIVNDFQKGDIAEGYSVSREKKESFPLTVTSAQKNPTAFYLCASSSIQGGSSYNEQFFGPGTRLTVL.

J is TRBJ2-5 and V is TRBV6-5, with D perhaps matching TRBD2 (6 bases). Germline-derived CDR1 and CDR2 are MNHEY and SVGAGI. Trimming shortened V by 0 bases and J by 3 bases, and 14 bases separated the two germline ends. The CDR3 covers 16 residues. The CDR3 is CASSYSTPGGEETQYF. The CDR3 DNA is TGTGCCAGCAGTTACTCGACCCCCGGGGGAGAAGAGACCCAGTACTTC.

The chain recombines TRBV15 with TRBJ1-5; D remains ambiguous. This CDR3 is 15 amino acids long. In germline, CDR1 is LNHNV, CDR2 YYDKDF (reference sequence). Trimming pared 1 base from V and 0 bases from J, leaving 7 bases between. The CDR3 DNA is TGTGCCACCAGCAGAGGACATTATAGCAATCAGCCCCAGCATTTT. This encodes CATSRGHYSNQPQHF.